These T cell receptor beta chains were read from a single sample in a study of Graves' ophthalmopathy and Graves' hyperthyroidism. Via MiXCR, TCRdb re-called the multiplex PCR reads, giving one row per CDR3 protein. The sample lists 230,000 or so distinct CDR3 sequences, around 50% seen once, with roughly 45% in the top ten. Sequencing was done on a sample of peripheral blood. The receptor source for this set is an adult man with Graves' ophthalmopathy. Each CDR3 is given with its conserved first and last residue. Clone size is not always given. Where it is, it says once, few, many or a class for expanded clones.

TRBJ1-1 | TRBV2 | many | CASMAIGNTEAFF
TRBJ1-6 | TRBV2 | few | CASASSYNSPLHF
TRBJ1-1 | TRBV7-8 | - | CASRNSGSTEAFF
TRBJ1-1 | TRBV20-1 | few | CSARVTRPGQGPNTGAFF
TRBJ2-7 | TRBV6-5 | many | CASSPRDSYEQYF
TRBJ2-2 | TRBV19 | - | CASSTGTSNTGELFF
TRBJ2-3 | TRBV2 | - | CASSERTSPTDTQYF
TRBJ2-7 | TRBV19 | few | CASGDRGREQYF
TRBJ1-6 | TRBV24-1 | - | CATSDSRGSYNSPLHF
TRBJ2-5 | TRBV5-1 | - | CASRYGTGGQETQYF
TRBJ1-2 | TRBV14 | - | CASSQWGRNYGYTF
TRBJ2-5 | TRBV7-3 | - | CASSLRGFGPETQYF
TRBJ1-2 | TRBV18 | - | CASSHYNSRQNYGYTF
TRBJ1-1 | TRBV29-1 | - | CSTDRPNTEAFF
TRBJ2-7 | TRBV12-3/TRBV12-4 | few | CASSFGQTSYEQYF
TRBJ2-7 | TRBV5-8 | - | CASSLVAGGDYEQYF
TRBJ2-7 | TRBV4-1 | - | CASSLRDGPYEQYF
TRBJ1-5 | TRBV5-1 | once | CASSLEAGRNQPQHF
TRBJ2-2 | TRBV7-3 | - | CASSLQGGTNTGELFF
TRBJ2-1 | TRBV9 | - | CASSPDVFPYNEQFF
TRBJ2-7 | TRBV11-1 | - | CASSATSGSLAKTYEQYF
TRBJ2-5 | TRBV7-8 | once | CASSLAQGYGLQETQYF